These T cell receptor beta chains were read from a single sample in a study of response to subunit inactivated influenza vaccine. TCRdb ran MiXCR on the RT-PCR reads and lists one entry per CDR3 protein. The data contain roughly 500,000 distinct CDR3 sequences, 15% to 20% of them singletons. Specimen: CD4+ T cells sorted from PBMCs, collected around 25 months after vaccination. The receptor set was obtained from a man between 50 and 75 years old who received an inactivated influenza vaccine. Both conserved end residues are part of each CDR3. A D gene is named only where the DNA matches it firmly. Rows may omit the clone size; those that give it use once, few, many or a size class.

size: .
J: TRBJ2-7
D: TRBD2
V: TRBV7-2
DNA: TGTGCCAGCAGCCAAGGACTAGCGGGAATCCAGTACTTC
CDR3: CASSQGLAGIQYF

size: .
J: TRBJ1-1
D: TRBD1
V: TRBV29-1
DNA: TGCAGCGTCACAGGGGGCCGCGGGACTGAAGCTTTCTTT
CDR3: CSVTGGRGTEAFF

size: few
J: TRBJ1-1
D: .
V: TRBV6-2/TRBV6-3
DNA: TGTGCCAGCAGTTACTTAGCTGAGGGCACTGAAGCTTTCTTT
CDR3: CASSYLAEGTEAFF

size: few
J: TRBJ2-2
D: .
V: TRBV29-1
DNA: TGCAGCGTTGACAGTGGGAGCCCCACCGGGGAGCTGTTTTTT
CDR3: CSVDSGSPTGELFF

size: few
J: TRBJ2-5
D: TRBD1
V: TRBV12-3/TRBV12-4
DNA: TGTGCCAGCAGTCGACGACAGGGGGCTTGGGAGACCCAGTACTTC
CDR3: CASSRRQGAWETQYF

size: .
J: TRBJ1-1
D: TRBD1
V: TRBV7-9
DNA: TGTGCCAGCAGCAGTCCCGGGACAGGGGCCGTGGGGGCTTTCTTT
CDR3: CASSSPGTGAVGAFF

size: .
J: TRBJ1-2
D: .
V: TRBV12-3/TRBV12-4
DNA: TGTGCCAGCAGTTTAGCGCGGCAGTCCGTGTATGGCTACACCTTC
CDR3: CASSLARQSVYGYTF

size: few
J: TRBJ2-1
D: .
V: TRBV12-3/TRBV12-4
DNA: TGTGCCAGCAGTTTTGATGAGCAGTTCTTC
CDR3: CASSFDEQFF

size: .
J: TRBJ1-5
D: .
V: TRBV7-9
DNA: TGTGCCAGCAGCCAGGACAGTTTTCGGCCCCAGCATTTT
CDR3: CASSQDSFRPQHF

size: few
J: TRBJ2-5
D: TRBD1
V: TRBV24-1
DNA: TGTGCCACCAGTGATTCTTGGGGACAGGGTGTTGGAGGCCAAGAGACCCAGTACTTC
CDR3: CATSDSWGQGVGGQETQYF

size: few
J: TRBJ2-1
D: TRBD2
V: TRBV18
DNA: TGTGCCAGCTCACCACCTGGGACTAGCGGGAGAAGGGGTGAGCAGTTCTTC
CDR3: CASSPPGTSGRRGEQFF

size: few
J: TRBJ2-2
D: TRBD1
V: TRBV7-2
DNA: TGTGCCAGCAGCATCGCGGGATGGGACAGGGCCGCCAACGGGGAGCTGTTTTTT
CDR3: CASSIAGWDRAANGELFF

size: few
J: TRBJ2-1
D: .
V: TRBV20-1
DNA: TGCAGTGCCCCCTTTAATGAGCAGTTCTTC
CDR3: CSAPFNEQFF

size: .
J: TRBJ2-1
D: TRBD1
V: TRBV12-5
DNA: TGTGCTAGTGGCCCCCCGGGACAGGGTGCCAATGAGCAGTTCTTC
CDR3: CASGPPGQGANEQFF

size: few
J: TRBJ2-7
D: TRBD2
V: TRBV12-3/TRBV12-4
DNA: TGTGCCAGCAGTTGGGGTAGCGGGGGGCTTAGTAAGGAGCAGTACTTC
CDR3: CASSWGSGGLSKEQYF

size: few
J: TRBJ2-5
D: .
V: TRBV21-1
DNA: TGTGCCAGCAGCAAACAGTCTAGCGGGAGCCTCGGGACCCAGTACTTC
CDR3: CASSKQSSGSLGTQYF

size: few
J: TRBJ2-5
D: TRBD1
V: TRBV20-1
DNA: TGCAGTGCTAGACCGACCGACAGGGGCGAGACCCAGTACTTC
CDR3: CSARPTDRGETQYF

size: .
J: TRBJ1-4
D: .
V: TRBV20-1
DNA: TGCAGTGCTAGAGACCTAATACAGGGCCTGAATGAAAAACTGTTTTTT
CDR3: CSARDLIQGLNEKLFF

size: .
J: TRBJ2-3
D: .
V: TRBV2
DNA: TGTGCCAGCAGATGGACAGTGTTAAGCACAGATACGCAGTATTTT
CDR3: CASRWTVLSTDTQYF

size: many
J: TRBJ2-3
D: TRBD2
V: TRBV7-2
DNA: TGTGCCAGCAGCACCGGACTAGTTACAGATACGCAGTATTTT
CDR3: CASSTGLVTDTQYF

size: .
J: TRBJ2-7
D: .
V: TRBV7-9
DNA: TGTGCCAGCAGCTTAGGGCCCGATGCACGAGAGCAGTACTTC
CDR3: CASSLGPDAREQYF

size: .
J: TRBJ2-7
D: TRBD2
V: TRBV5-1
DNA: TGCGCCAGCAGCTCTGGCGGGAGACTAGCGCCCCACGAGCAGTACTTC
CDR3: CASSSGGRLAPHEQYF